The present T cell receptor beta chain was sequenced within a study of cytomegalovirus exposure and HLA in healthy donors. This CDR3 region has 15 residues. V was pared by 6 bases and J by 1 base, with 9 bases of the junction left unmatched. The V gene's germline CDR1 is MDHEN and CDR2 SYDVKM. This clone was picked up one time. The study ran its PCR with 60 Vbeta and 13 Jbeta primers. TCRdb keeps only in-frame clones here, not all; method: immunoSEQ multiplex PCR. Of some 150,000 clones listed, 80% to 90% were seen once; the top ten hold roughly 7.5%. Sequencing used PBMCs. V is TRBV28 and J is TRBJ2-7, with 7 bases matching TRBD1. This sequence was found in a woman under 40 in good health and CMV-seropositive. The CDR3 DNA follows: TGTGCCAGCAGCACACAGGGGAGTGGGTCCTACGAGCAGTACTTC. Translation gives CASSTQGSGSYEQYF.